The source of this T cell receptor (beta chain) is a study of blood T cells in healthy people across ages. Study-wide points: The unknown donor CMV status may have confounded expanded clonotype changes. The authors considered diversity estimates from one million T cells to be underestimates. The long-lived group displayed more naive CD4+ cells, plus higher diversity, than the aged donors did.

A J-beta primer mix and a sample-barcoded 5' primer were used in a second PCR of roughly 6 to 11 cycles. TCRdb used MiXCR to reprocess the 5' RACE reads, holding one entry per CDR3 protein. Among roughly 1.9 million distinct CDR3 sequences, around 40% were seen once, and the ten largest hold about 23%. For this clonotype: Its antigen is still unknown.

Source material: blood. This receptor was taken from a human donor in good health.

CDR3 residues: CSARGLAGGTTDTQYF. The CDR3 DNA is TGCAGTGCTAGAGGGCTAGCGGGGGGAACTACAGATACGCAGTATTTT. The rearrangement uses TRBV20-1 and TRBJ2-3; 11 positions agree with TRBD2. Looked up from germline, CDR1 is DFQATT and CDR2 is SNEGSKA (reference sequence). The CDR3 consists of 16 residues. J was trimmed by 3 bases and V by 1 base; bases with no gene match: 6.